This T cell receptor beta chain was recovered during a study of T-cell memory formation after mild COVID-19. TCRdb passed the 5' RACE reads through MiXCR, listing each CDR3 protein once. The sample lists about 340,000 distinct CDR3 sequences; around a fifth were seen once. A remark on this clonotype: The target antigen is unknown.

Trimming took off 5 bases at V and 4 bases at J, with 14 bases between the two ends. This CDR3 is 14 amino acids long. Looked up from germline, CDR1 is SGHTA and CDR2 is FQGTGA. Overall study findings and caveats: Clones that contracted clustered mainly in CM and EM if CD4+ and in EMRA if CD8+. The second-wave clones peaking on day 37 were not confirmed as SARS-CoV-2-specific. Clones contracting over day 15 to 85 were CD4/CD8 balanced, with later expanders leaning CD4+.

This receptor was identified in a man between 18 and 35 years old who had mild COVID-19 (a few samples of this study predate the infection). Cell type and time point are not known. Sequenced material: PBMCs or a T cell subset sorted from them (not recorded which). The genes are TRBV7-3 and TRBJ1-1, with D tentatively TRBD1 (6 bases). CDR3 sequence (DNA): TGTGCCAGCAGCCCCACGGGGGGCAGCACTGAAGCTTTCTTT. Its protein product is CASSPTGGSTEAFF.